This T cell receptor beta chain was sequenced in a study of post-analysis software for immune sequencing data. The overall study: As for disease course, relapsing-remitting, secondary progressive and progressive-relapsing multiple sclerosis were all included. Findings and caveats of the study: Multiple sclerosis patients showed significantly lower normalized Chao1 diversity than controls did. Samples sharing a preparation batch grouped tightly together when assessed by F measure.

Unique molecular identifiers featured in each of the TCR beta cDNA libraries. Between roughly 1 and 10 million T cells gave rise to around 500,000 cDNA molecules. TCRdb reanalysed the PCR reads using MiXCR and keeps one entry per CDR3 protein. The sample contains 350,000 to 500,000 distinct CDR3 sequences, approximately 37% of which appear only once. Regarding this clonotype: Its antigen is undetermined.

Sample: blood. The TCR sequence derives from a girl aged 2 to 9 with multiple sclerosis.

In nucleotides, the CDR3 is TGTGCCAGCAGCCAAGATCCTACGCTAGGATACGAGCAGTACTTC. Protein product: CASSQDPTLGYEQYF. The V and J genes are TRBV4-2 and TRBJ2-7; D gene unclear. Trimming pared 0 bases from V and 4 bases from J, leaving 13 bases between. The germline V gene has CDR1 LGHNA and CDR2 YNFKEQ. This CDR3 spans 15 amino acids.